This TCR beta chain was found in a study of Graves' ophthalmopathy and Graves' hyperthyroidism. At the level of the study: Peripheral blood sampling occurred at initial diagnosis, before any treatment.

Findings of the study overall: Between ophthalmopathy and stable hyperthyroidism, a 13-signature model drew a separation with nearly 90% sensitivity and around 80% specificity. The study's model predicted ophthalmopathy progression at approximately 70% sensitivity and 72% to 75% specificity.

V was clipped by 6 bases and J by 3 bases, with 6 bases between them. Germline assignment: CDR1 SNHLY and CDR2 FYNNEI. The CDR3 loop spans 12 amino acids. Investigators amplified TCR beta CDR3 regions from RNA transcripts. HTBI primers were employed in first-round RT-PCR, then a second-round multiplex PCR followed. TCRdb re-derived calls from the multiplex PCR reads in MiXCR, one entry per CDR3 protein. Here the sample spans approximately 210,000 distinct CDR3 sequences, around a fifth being singletons. There are many counts of this clonotype. What it binds is unknown. The sample taken for sequencing was peripheral blood. The V and J genes are TRBV2 and TRBJ2-1; either TRBD1 or TRBD2 may supply D (5 bases each). This TCR derives from a woman in her forties or fifties with Graves' ophthalmopathy. CDR3 in DNA: TGTGCCAGCAGGGGGGACTACAATGAGCAGTTCTTC. Amino acids: CASRGDYNEQFF. Filled out from reference TRBV2 and TRBJ2-1, the complete variable domain reads EPEVTQTPSHQVTQMGQEVILRCVPISNHLYFYWYRQILGQKVEFLVSFYNNEISEKSEIFDDQFSVERPDGSNFTLKIRSTKLEDSAMYFCASRGDYNEQFFGPGTRLTVL.